The 23 T cell receptor beta chains presented below share a single source sample, sequenced in a study of blood T cell repertoires in COVID-19. Here immunoSEQ multiplex PCR was the method, and the copy in TCRdb shows in-frame clones only, minus some. Counted here are 120,000 or so clones, roughly four fifths occurring once; the ten biggest clones make up approximately 5.7%. Sequenced: peripheral blood. Receptors originate from a man aged 55 to 70 with acute or convalescent COVID-19.

This clone was observed a few times. CDR3 sequence: CASSLAGPYGYTF. The DNA for the CDR3 is TGTGCCAGCAGCTTAGCGGGGCCGTATGGCTACACCTTC. This chain joins TRBV7-9 and TRBJ1-2; D possibly corresponds to TRBD1 (5 bases). The CDR3 spans 13 residues. Trimming cost V 0 bases and J 5 bases, with 7 bases left between them. The V gene's germline CDR1 is SEHNR and CDR2 FQNEAQ (reference sequence).

The chain is built from TRBV4-1 and TRBJ2-5; TRBD2 matches 12 bases. The CDR3 totals 16 residues. Germline trimming cut 2 bases from V and 5 bases from J; bases unmatched to any gene: 6. Germline CDR1 reads MGHRA; CDR2 reads YSYEKL. The CDR3 sequence: CASSQRLAGESETQYF. The CDR3 DNA reads as TGCGCCAGCAGCCAAAGACTAGCGGGAGAAAGTGAGACCCAGTACTTC.

The chain couples TRBV7-8 to TRBJ1-1, with TRBD1 matching 7 bases. The germline gives CDR1 SGHVS, CDR2 FQNEAQ. Trimming at V came to 5 bases and at J to 2 bases, leaving 5 bases not matched to a gene. This CDR3 spans 14 amino acids. CDR3 coding DNA: TGTGCCAGCAGCCGGGACAGCCTTAACACTGAAGCTTTCTTT. Protein sequence: CASSRDSLNTEAFF.

The chain's CDR3 is CASSLDRNYGYTF. The CDR3 DNA sequence: TGTGCCAGCAGTCTTGACAGGAACTATGGCTACACCTTC. This chain joins TRBV6-5 and TRBJ1-2; a weak D match, TRBD1 (6 bases). Germline V lookup: CDR1 MNHEY, CDR2 SVGAGI. Trimming pared 5 bases from V and 2 bases from J, leaving 9 bases between. This CDR3 has 13 amino acids.

The J gene is TRBJ1-2, the V gene TRBV18; D is perhaps TRBD1 (5 bases). CDR1 is KGHSH, CDR2 LQKENI, per germline. Trimming stripped 1 base from V and 0 bases from J, with 9 bases between. The CDR3 totals 15 residues. DNA for the CDR3: TGTGCCAGCTCACCACAGGGACTAGCTAACTATGGCTACACCTTC. Protein sequence: CASSPQGLANYGYTF.

This clone was counted a single time. The chain recombines TRBV28 with TRBJ2-7; TRBD2 is a possible D gene (5 bases). The germline V gene encodes CDR1 MDHEN and CDR2 SYDVKM. V was cut by 3 bases and J by 0 bases, with 15 bases left in between. This CDR3 is 16 amino acids long. The CDR3 loop reads CASSLGILGLSYEQYF. DNA for the CDR3: TGTGCCAGCAGTTTGGGCATACTAGGCCTCTCCTACGAGCAGTACTTC.

This sequence joins TRBV11-2 and TRBJ1-1; 11 bases match TRBD1. V dropped 0 bases and J dropped 5; count of bases not matched to a gene: 11. The CDR3 has 18 residues. CDR1 SGHAT and CDR2 FQNNGV come from the germline V gene. The CDR3 here is CASSLDARGTGGRTEAFF. CDR3 nucleotide sequence: TGTGCCAGCAGCTTAGATGCCCGCGGGACAGGGGGGAGGACTGAAGCTTTCTTT.

This clone was counted between two and nine times. CDR3 amino acids: CASSLDRNTDTQYF. The CDR3 nucleotides read TGTGCCAGCAGCCTCGACAGAAACACAGATACGCAGTATTTT. This sequence joins TRBV3-1 (or the pseudogene TRBV3-2) and TRBJ2-3; maybe TRBD1 (5 bases). CDR3 size: 14 residues. Germline values: CDR1 LGHDT, CDR2 YNNKEL (reference sequence). Between the trimmed V and J ends, which lost 4 bases and 2 bases, there was a span of 10 bases.

This clone was seen once. The chain is built from TRBV21-1 and TRBJ2-7; TRBD1, the table's D call, lacks a check against the DNA. TRBV21-1 is a recognized pseudogene. This CDR3 comprises 15 residues. The CDR3 reads CASSAGTGISYEQYF. The CDR3 DNA is TGTGCCAGTTCGGCCGGGACAGGGATCTCCTACGAGCAGTACTTC.

The rearrangement uses TRBV9 and TRBJ2-1; the match to TRBD1 covers 7 bases. In germline, CDR1 is SGDLS, CDR2 YYNGEE. This CDR3 spans 18 amino acids. The ends lost 0 bases at V and 0 bases at J; junction bases unmatched: 9. The CDR3 DNA reads TGTGCCAGCAGCGTAGGGGCAGGGGGAACGTACTCCTACAATGAGCAGTTCTTC. Its protein product is CASSVGAGGTYSYNEQFF.

The CDR3 DNA follows: TGTGCCAGCAGCCATGGAGTTTGGGTTGAAAAACTGTTTTTT. Protein sequence: CASSHGVWVEKLFF. The chain recombines TRBV6-5 with TRBJ1-4, with unresolved D. The germline gives CDR1 MNHEY, CDR2 SVGAGI. Between the trimmed V and J ends, which lost 6 bases and 7 bases, there was a span of 15 bases. CDR3 size: 14 residues.

This chain joins TRBV24-1 and TRBJ2-7; 7 positions match TRBD2. The V and J ends lost 6 bases and 12 bases, in that order; junction bases with no gene match: 19. Germline V lookup: CDR1 KGHDR, CDR2 SFDVKD. The CDR3 consists of 15 residues. This CDR3 is CATSSRHGSAGSLYF. CDR3 in DNA: TGTGCCACCAGTTCTCGCCACGGTTCAGCGGGAAGTCTGTACTTC.

The chain links TRBV30 to TRBJ1-5; tentative D call: TRBD1 (6 bases). V was clipped by 2 bases and J by 2 bases, with 7 bases between them. The length of the CDR3 is 13 residues. Germline lookup yields CDR1 GTSNPN and CDR2 SVGIG (reference sequence). The CDR3 DNA reads as TGTGCCTGGAGTCCAGGGGGCAATCAGCCCCAGCATTTT. Encoded protein: CAWSPGGNQPQHF.

This chain joins TRBV3-1 (or the pseudogene TRBV3-2) and TRBJ1-4, with 9 nucleotides matching TRBD1. This CDR3 is 15 amino acids long. Germline assignment: CDR1 LGHDT and CDR2 YNNKEL (reference sequence). The V gene end was trimmed by 3 bases and the J gene end by 6 bases; junction bases not matched to a gene: 5. CDR3 protein: CASSQPGQGDEKLFF. DNA for the CDR3: TGTGCCAGCAGCCAGCCGGGACAGGGTGATGAAAAACTGTTTTTT.

The rearrangement joins TRBV18 to TRBJ2-3; 8 bases match TRBD2. The CDR3 has 16 residues. The germline CDR1 and CDR2 sequences are KGHSH and LQKENI. V was pared by 3 bases and J by 3 bases, with 8 bases of the junction left unmatched. DNA for the CDR3: TGTGCCAGCTCACCCCAGGGGAGCGGGGGTACAGATACGCAGTATTTT. Protein: CASSPQGSGGTDTQYF. Full variable domain (missing parts from reference TRBV18 and TRBJ2-3): NAGVMQNPRHLVRRRGQEARLRCSPMKGHSHVYWYRQLPEEGLKFMVYLQKENIIDESGMPKERFSAEFPKEGPSILRIQQVVRGDSAAYFCASSPQGSGGTDTQYFGPGTRLTVL.

The CDR3 region is CASSSGLAGSTDTQYF. The CDR3 bases are TGTGCCAGTAGTAGCGGACTAGCGGGGAGCACAGATACGCAGTATTTT. The chain joins TRBV19 to TRBJ2-3, with TRBD2 identical over 12 bases. Germline lookup yields CDR1 LNHDA and CDR2 SQIVND (reference sequence). V lost 4 bases to trimming and J lost 0 bases; unmatched junction nucleotides: 2. The CDR3 is 16 amino acids.

This clone was picked up a small number of times. The chain couples TRBV25-1 to TRBJ2-7, with TRBD2 matching over 8 bases. CDR1 is MGHDK, CDR2 SYGVNS, per germline. This CDR3 has 14 residues. The junction had 6 bases not matched to a gene; V was cut back by 6 bases and J by 2 bases. The CDR3 region has the DNA TGTGCCAGCAGGGGGCCAGCGGGAGCCTACGAGCAGTACTTC. Residues: CASRGPAGAYEQYF.

The gene calls are TRBV11-2 and TRBJ2-7; 7 bases are a match to TRBD2. The CDR3 length is 15 residues. Germline CDR1 SGHAT, CDR2 FQNNGV. The V and J ends lost 4 bases and 2 bases, in that order; junction bases with no gene match: 8. The CDR3: CASSSLNGGAYEQYF. The DNA of the CDR3 is TGTGCCAGCAGCTCTTTAAATGGGGGGGCCTACGAGCAGTACTTC. The whole variable domain, filled in from reference TRBV11-2 and TRBJ2-7, reads EAGVAQSPRYKIIEKRQSVAFWCNPISGHATLYWYQQILGQGPKLLIQFQNNGVVDDSQLPKDRFSAERLKGVDSTLKIQPAKLEDSAVYLCASSSLNGGAYEQYFGPGTRLTVT.

The rearrangement links TRBV19 to TRBJ2-7; possible D gene TRBD2, 6 bases. Germline lookup yields CDR1 LNHDA and CDR2 SQIVND (reference sequence). The CDR3 consists of 14 residues. V gave up 5 bases and J gave up 2 bases, with 13 bases separating them. The CDR3 loop reads CASSPGGPPYEQYF. CDR3 DNA: TGTGCCAGTAGTCCCGGGGGTCCCCCCTACGAGCAGTACTTC. The full variable domain, completed using reference TRBV19 and TRBJ2-7, is DGGITQSPKYLFRKEGQNVTLSCEQNLNHDAMYWYRQDPGQGLRLIYYSQIVNDFQKGDIAEGYSVSREKKESFPLTVTSAQKNPTAFYLCASSPGGPPYEQYFGPGTRLTVT.

V gene TRBV19 combines with J gene TRBJ2-1, with 10 bases that match TRBD2. The CDR3 runs to 16 residues. The V gene's germline CDR1 is LNHDA and CDR2 SQIVND (reference sequence). After removal of 9 bases from V and 1 base from J, the junction contained 9 bases not matched to a gene. CDR3 loop: CASFDGLAESYNEQFF. The DNA for the CDR3 is TGTGCCAGCTTTGACGGACTAGCGGAGTCCTACAATGAGCAGTTCTTC.

V and J are TRBV9 and TRBJ2-3; a possible D gene is TRBD1 (5 bases). V lost 5 bases to trimming and J lost 4 bases, with 14 bases between them. CDR1 SGDLS and CDR2 YYNGEE come from the germline V gene. This CDR3 comprises 14 residues. CDR3 protein: CASSVQGDPDTQYF. Here the CDR3 DNA reads TGTGCCAGCAGTGTTCAGGGTGATCCAGATACGCAGTATTTT.

The chain joins TRBV7-3 to TRBJ1-2, with D unclear. Trimming removed 8 bases from V and 7 bases from J, with 5 bases in between. This CDR3 spans 9 amino acids. Germline CDR1 and CDR2: SGHTA and FQGTGA. The chain's CDR3 is CASPFGYTF. As DNA, the CDR3 is TGTGCCAGCCCCTTTGGCTACACCTTC.

Many counts were recorded for this clone. Here the CDR3 DNA reads TGTGCCAGCAGCCGCGGGCAAAATACGCAGTATTTT. Protein: CASSRGQNTQYF. The genes are TRBV28 and TRBJ2-3, with D possibly matching TRBD2 (5 bases). The CDR3 has 12 residues. Germline V lookup: CDR1 MDHEN, CDR2 SYDVKM. Trimming removed 6 bases at V and 7 bases at J, with 11 bases between. Drawing the rest from reference TRBV28 and TRBJ2-3, the complete variable domain is DVKVTQSSRYLVKRTGEKVFLECVQDMDHENMFWYRQDPGLGLRLIYFSYDVKMKEKGDIPEGYSVSREKKERFSLILESASTNQTSMYLCASSRGQNTQYFGPGTRLTVL.